The sample holds one count of the clone carrying this TCR beta chain. What it binds is not known. The data were obtained in a study of Graves' ophthalmopathy and Graves' hyperthyroidism. Study background: Researchers obtained peripheral blood at initial diagnosis, before any treatment had begun. Points from the study as a whole: In blood, most expanded thyroid clonotypes above 0.001 frequency were also detected.

The study amplified TCR beta CDR3 regions using RNA transcripts. Following a first-round RT-PCR that used HTBI primers, a second-round multiplex PCR was carried out. Each CDR3 protein gets one entry after TCRdb re-called the multiplex PCR reads with MiXCR. Here the sample spans about 700,000 distinct CDR3 sequences, just over 40% being singletons. Sequenced sample: peripheral blood. This sequence was found in an adult man with Graves' ophthalmopathy.

The CDR3 DNA reads as TGTGCCAGCAGCTTGTTCGACAGAAGTTACGAGCAGTACTTC. It is translated as CASSLFDRSYEQYF. The J gene is TRBJ2-7, the V gene TRBV5-5; weak D call: TRBD1 (5 bases). The germline CDR1 and CDR2 sequences are SGHKS and YYEKEE (reference sequence). The CDR3 runs to 14 residues. V gave up 1 base and J gave up 4 bases, with 12 bases separating them.